This record looks at one T cell receptor beta chain sequence and its context. Its antigen is undetermined. It may be a read error: a sequence one base away is much more abundant. MiXCR, applied by TCRdb to the reads, yields one record per CDR3 protein. This sample yields about 900,000 distinct CDR3 sequences, of which about 33% are seen a single time; under 15% belongs to the top ten. The data were taken from a study of T cell repertoires in cytomegalovirus infection. The V segment lost 9 bases and the J segment 2 bases; nucleotides outside the gene matches: 8. CDR1 MNHEY and CDR2 SMNVEV come from the germline V gene (reference sequence). This CDR3 contains 14 residues.

This specimen consisted of cultured CD8+ T cells from PBMCs, obtained from culture after CMV antigen stimulation. This sequence originates from a human donor in good health (CMV status not recorded). Some clones in this sample may be carry-over from other donors' samples. The rearrangement joins TRBV27 to TRBJ2-7, with 9 nucleotides matching TRBD1. The CDR3 bases are TGTGCCAGTATTCCGGGACAGGGAACCTACGAGCAGTACTTC. Translating gives CASIPGQGTYEQYF.